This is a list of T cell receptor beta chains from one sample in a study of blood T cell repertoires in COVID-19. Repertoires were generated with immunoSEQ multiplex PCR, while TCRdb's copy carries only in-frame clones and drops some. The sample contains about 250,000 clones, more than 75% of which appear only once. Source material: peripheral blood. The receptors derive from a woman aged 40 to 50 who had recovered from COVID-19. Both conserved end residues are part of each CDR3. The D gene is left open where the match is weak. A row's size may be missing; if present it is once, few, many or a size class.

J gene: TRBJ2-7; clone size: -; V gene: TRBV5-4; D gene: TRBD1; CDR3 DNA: TGTGCCAGCAGCTTGCCGATAGGGACAGCCTACGAGCAGTACTTC; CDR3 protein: CASSLPIGTAYEQYF
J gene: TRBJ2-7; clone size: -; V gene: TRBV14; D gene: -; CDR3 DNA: TGTGCCAGCAGCGCGCGGGTCTACGAGCAGTACTTC; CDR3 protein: CASSARVYEQYF
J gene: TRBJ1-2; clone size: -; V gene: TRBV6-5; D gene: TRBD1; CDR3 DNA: TGTGCCAGCAGTTACTCGAACAGGGGCTATGGCTACACCTTC; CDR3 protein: CASSYSNRGYGYTF
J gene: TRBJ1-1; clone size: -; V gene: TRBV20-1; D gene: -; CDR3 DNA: TGCAGTGCTAGCGACAGGCCCGAAGCTTTCTTT; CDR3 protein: CSASDRPEAFF
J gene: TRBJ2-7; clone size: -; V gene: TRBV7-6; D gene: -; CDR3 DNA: TGTGCCAGCAGCCAGAATGCAGGGAAGAGCTCCTACGAGCAGTACTTC; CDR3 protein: CASSQNAGKSSYEQYF
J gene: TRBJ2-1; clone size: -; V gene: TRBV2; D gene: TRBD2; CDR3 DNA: TGTGCCAGGACTAGCGGGAGGAACAATGAGCAGTTCTTC; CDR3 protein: CARTSGRNNEQFF
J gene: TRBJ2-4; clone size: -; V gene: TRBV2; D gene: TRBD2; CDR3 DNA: TGTGCCAGCAGACCCGGGACTAGCCAGCTCTTAAACCCCCCCTCGTTAGCCAAAAACATTCAGTACTTC; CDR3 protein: CASRPGTSQLLNPPSLAKNIQYF
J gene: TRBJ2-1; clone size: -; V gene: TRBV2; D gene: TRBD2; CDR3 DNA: TGTGCCAGCAGCGCCCCAGGGACCCCTAGCGGGAATGAGCAGTTCTTC; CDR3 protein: CASSAPGTPSGNEQFF
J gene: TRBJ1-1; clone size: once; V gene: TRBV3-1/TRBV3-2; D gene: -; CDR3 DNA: TGTGCCAGCAGCCAAGAGCCCCGTCGGGGGTCCACTGAAGCTTTCTTT; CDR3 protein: CASSQEPRRGSTEAFF
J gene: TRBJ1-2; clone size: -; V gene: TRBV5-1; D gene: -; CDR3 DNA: TGCGCCAGCAGCTTGGCCGCCCGGGACACAACTGCGGGCTACACCTTC; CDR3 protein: CASSLAARDTTAGYTF
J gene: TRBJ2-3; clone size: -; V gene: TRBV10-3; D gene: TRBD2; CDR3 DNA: TGTGCCATCACCCAGCCAGCGGGAGACGAACGTGGTACGCAGTATTTT; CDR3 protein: CAITQPAGDERGTQYF
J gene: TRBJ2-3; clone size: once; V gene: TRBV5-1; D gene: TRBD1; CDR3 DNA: TGCGCCAGCAGCGCCAATTCAGGGGGCCCAACAGATACGCAGTATTTT; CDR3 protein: CASSANSGGPTDTQYF
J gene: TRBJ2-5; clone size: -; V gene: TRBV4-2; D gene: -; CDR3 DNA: TGTGCCAGCAGCCAAGGGGGGATTAGCGGCGGAGGGGAGACCCAGTACTTC; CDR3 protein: CASSQGGISGGGETQYF
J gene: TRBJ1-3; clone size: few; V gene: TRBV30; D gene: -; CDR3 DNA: TGTGCCTGGAGGAGCCCTCAACTAAACACCATATATTTT; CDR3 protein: CAWRSPQLNTIYF
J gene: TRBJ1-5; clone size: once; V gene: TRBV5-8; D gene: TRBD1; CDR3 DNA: TGTGCCAGCAGCCCTGGGACAGGGAGCTATAGCAATCAGCCCCAGCATTTT; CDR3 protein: CASSPGTGSYSNQPQHF
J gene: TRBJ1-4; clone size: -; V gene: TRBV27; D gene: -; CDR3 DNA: TGTGCCAGCAGGCCCCACATTCCTAATGAAAAACTGTTTTTT; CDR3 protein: CASRPHIPNEKLFF
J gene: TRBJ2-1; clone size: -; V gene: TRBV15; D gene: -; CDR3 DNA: TGTGCCACCAGCAGAGGAGTAGCTAGCGTCTACAATGAGCAGTTCTTC; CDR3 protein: CATSRGVASVYNEQFF
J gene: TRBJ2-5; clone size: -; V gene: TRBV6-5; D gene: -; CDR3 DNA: TGTGCCAGCAGCCCCCGCAGGGGTGGTCAGTACTTC; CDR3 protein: CASSPRRGGQYF
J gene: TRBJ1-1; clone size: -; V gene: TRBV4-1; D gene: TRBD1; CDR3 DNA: TGCGCCAGCAGACCCGGGACAGGGGCGCGCACTGAAGCTTTCTTT; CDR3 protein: CASRPGTGARTEAFF
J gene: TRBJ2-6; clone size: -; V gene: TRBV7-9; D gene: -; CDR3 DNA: TGTGCCAGCAGCTTACGGCAGGGTCTGGGATCCGGGGCCAACGTCCTGACTTTC; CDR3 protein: CASSLRQGLGSGANVLTF
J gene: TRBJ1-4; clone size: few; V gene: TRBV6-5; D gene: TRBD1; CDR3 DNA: TGTGTCACCATGACAGGGCATGAAAAACTGTTTTTT; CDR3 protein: CVTMTGHEKLFF
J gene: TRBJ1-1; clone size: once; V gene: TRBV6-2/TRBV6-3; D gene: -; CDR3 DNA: TGTGCCAGCAGCCCAGGGCGGGTTTTGGACACTGAAGCTTTCTTT; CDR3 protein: CASSPGRVLDTEAFF
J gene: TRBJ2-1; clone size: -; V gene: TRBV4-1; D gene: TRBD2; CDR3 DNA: TGCGCCAGCAGCCAACCCGGACTAGCGGGAGCCAATGAGCAGTTCTTC; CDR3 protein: CASSQPGLAGANEQFF
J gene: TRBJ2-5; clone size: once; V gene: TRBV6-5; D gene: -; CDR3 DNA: TGTGCCACCCGCGGCGGTCCGGAGACCCAGTACTTC; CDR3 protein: CATRGGPETQYF
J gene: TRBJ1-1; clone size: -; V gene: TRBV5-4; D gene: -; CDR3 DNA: TGTGCCAGCAGCTTGGTGGGAGCGAACACTGAAGCTTTCTTT; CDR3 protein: CASSLVGANTEAFF
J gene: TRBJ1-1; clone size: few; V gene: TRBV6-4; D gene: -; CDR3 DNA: TGTGCCAGGGGACAGAACACTGAAGCTTTCTTT; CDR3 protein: CARGQNTEAFF
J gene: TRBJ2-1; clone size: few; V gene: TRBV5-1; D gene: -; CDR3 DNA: TGCGCCAGCAGCACCAGGGGGGATGAGCAGTTCTTC; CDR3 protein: CASSTRGDEQFF
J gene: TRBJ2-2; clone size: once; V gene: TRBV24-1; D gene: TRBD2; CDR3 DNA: TGTGCCACCAGTGCCCGGGGGACTAGCGGGTCCGGGGAGCTGTTTTTT; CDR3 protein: CATSARGTSGSGELFF
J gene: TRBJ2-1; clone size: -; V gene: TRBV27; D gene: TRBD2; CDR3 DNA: TGTGCCAGCAGAAATTTAGCGGGAGCCAGGGGTGAGCAGTTCTTC; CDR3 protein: CASRNLAGARGEQFF
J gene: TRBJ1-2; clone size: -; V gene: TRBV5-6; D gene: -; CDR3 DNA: TGTGCCAGCAGCTCGACAGGTTCACGTGGCTACACCTTC; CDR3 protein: CASSSTGSRGYTF
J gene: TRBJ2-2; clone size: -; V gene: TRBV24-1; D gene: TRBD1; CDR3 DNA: TGTGCCACCAGTGACCCGGGACAGGGGGACACCGGGGAGCTGTTTTTT; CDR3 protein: CATSDPGQGDTGELFF